This paragraph reports one T cell receptor (beta chain). The antigen remains undetermined. Investigators reverse transcribed all isolated RNA, so they sequenced expressed TCRB transcripts. Clones were sequenced by immunoSEQ multiplex PCR, and TCRdb holds only the in-frame ones, with some missing. The sample carries almost 350,000 clones, approximately 9.7% recorded once. These data come from a study of beta chain features in type 1 diabetes. Overall study results and limits: Within each of all four CD4+ subsets, Type 1 diabetes patients had TCRB CDR3s that were moderately but significantly shorter. VDJ junctions sequenced from type 1 diabetes patients showed fewer insertions and more deletions.

This CDR3 spans 11 amino acids. Per germline, CDR1 GTSNPN and CDR2 SVGIG (reference sequence). Trimming pared 3 bases from V and 4 bases from J, leaving 6 bases between. The material sequenced was central memory CD4+ T cells from blood. The chain recombines TRBV30 with TRBJ1-2; D unclear. This sequence originates from a man younger than 45 with type 1 diabetes. CDR3: CAWSLSYGYTF. The CDR3 DNA sequence: TGTGCCTGGAGCCTGTCCTATGGCTACACCTTC. Variable domain in full (rest from reference TRBV30 and TRBJ1-2): SQTIHQWPATLVQPVGSPLSLECTVEGTSNPNLYWYRQAAGRGLQLLFYSVGIGQISSEVPQNLSASRPQDRQFILSSKKLLLSDSGFYLCAWSLSYGYTFGSGTRLTVV.